The 27 T cell receptor beta chains given below trace back to one sample, sequenced in a study of blood T cell repertoires in COVID-19. Clones were sequenced by immunoSEQ multiplex PCR, and TCRdb holds only the in-frame ones, with some missing. This sample has 150,000 to 200,000 clones, with roughly 84% found just once. The specimen sequenced was PBMCs or T cells enriched from blood (not recorded which). These receptors all come from a woman aged 55-70 years who had recovered from COVID-19.

The genes are TRBV19 and TRBJ2-1; D uncertain. The germline V gene encodes CDR1 LNHDA and CDR2 SQIVND (reference sequence). Trimming removed 3 bases from V and 4 bases from J, with 7 bases in between. The CDR3 length is 13 residues. The CDR3 DNA is TGTGCCAGTAGTATTCTAATTTACAATGAGCAGTTCTTC. This sequence encodes CASSILIYNEQFF. Using reference TRBV19 and TRBJ2-1 for the parts outside the CDR3, the full variable domain is DGGITQSPKYLFRKEGQNVTLSCEQNLNHDAMYWYRQDPGQGLRLIYYSQIVNDFQKGDIAEGYSVSREKKESFPLTVTSAQKNPTAFYLCASSILIYNEQFFGPGTRLTVL.

The CDR3 nucleotides are TGCGCCAGCAGCTTGGCCGGAGGGCAGACTGAAGCTTTCTTT. It codes for CASSLAGGQTEAFF. The gene calls are TRBV5-1 and TRBJ1-1; D is uncertain. CDR1 and CDR2 from the germline V gene are SGHRS and YFSETQ. The CDR3 extends over 14 amino acids. Trimming left V 0 bases short and J 5 bases short, with 11 bases between.

The chain employs TRBV7-9 and TRBJ2-3; 9 nucleotides match TRBD2. V was pared by 5 bases and J by 0 bases, with 15 bases of the junction left unmatched. This CDR3 has 19 residues. Germline CDR1 reads SEHNR; CDR2 reads FQNEAQ (reference sequence). CDR3 coding DNA: TGTGCCAGCAGCACACCCTTAGTAGCGGGGGTGATTAGCACAGATACGCAGTATTTT. Amino acid sequence: CASSTPLVAGVISTDTQYF.

This chain uses TRBV25-1 with TRBJ2-7, with D maybe TRBD1 (6 bases). V was pared by 7 bases and J by 2 bases, with 15 bases between. CDR1 is MGHDK, CDR2 SYGVNS, per germline. This CDR3 has 14 residues. The CDR3 loop reads CASTPTDRAYEQYF. CDR3 DNA: TGTGCCAGCACCCCGACGGACAGAGCCTACGAGCAGTACTTC.

V is TRBV18 and J is TRBJ2-7, with 9 bases that match TRBD1. The CDR3 is made up of 17 amino acids. CDR1 is KGHSH, CDR2 LQKENI, per germline. Trimming at V came to 0 bases and at J to 0 bases, leaving 6 bases not matched to a gene. The DNA for the CDR3 is TGTGCCAGCTCACCACCGAATGCGGGACAGGGCTCCTACGAGCAGTACTTC. Protein: CASSPPNAGQGSYEQYF.

The chain recombines TRBV28 with TRBJ2-7; a weak D match, TRBD1 (6 bases). Trimming stripped 7 bases from V and 6 bases from J, with 13 bases between. Germline V lookup: CDR1 MDHEN, CDR2 SYDVKM. The CDR3 runs 12 residues. The chain's CDR3 is CASTTGKPEQYF. As DNA, the CDR3 is TGTGCCAGCACAACAGGGAAACCCGAGCAGTACTTC.

This rearrangement joins TRBV28 to TRBJ2-1, with 12 positions matching TRBD1. The CDR3 is 15 residues long. Trimming at V came to 3 bases and at J to 6 bases, leaving 3 bases not matched to a gene. Looked up from germline, CDR1 is MDHEN and CDR2 is SYDVKM. CDR3 nucleotides: TGTGCCAGCAGTTTTGGGACAGGGGGCATCAATGAGCAGTTCTTC. This gives the protein CASSFGTGGINEQFF.

V is TRBV6-1 and J is TRBJ1-3, with D unresolved. Trimming pared 4 bases from V and 0 bases from J, leaving 13 bases between. Germline V CDR1 and CDR2: MNHNS, SASEGT. The CDR3 runs to 16 residues. For the CDR3, the DNA is TGTGCCAGCAGTGTGGACTACTCCCACTCTGGAAACACCATATATTTT. Translation: CASSVDYSHSGNTIYF.

This rearrangement joins TRBV7-8 to TRBJ2-5; possibly TRBD1 for D (6 bases). The CDR3 has 15 residues. V dropped 5 bases and J dropped 0 bases, with 13 bases sitting between them. The V gene's germline CDR1 is SGHVS and CDR2 FQNEAQ. The CDR3: CASSPQGNYQETQYF. The CDR3 DNA sequence: TGTGCCAGCAGCCCACAGGGTAACTACCAAGAGACCCAGTACTTC.

The chain links TRBV5-1 to TRBJ2-7; weak D call: TRBD2 (7 bases). Germline assignment: CDR1 SGHRS and CDR2 YFSETQ. V lost 4 bases and J 2 bases, leaving 16 bases between the germline ends. The CDR3 is 15 residues long. CDR3 DNA sequence: TGCGCCAGCAGCCGCGGGACGGGGGGCCCCTACGAGCAGTACTTC. Translating it yields CASSRGTGGPYEQYF. Filled out from reference TRBV5-1 and TRBJ2-7, the complete variable domain reads KAGVTQTPRYLIKTRGQQVTLSCSPISGHRSVSWYQQTPGQGLQFLFEYFSETQRNKGNFPGRFSGRQFSNSRSEMNVSTLELGDSALYLCASSRGTGGPYEQYFGPGTRLTVT.

The rearrangement links TRBV18 to TRBJ1-5; 7 positions agree with TRBD1. J lost 7 bases, V lost 5 bases, and 11 bases had no gene match. CDR1 and CDR2 (germline): KGHSH, LQKENI. This CDR3 contains 15 residues. The chain's CDR3 is CASSSYTGVGQPQHF. CDR3 in DNA: TGTGCCAGCTCAAGCTATACAGGGGTTGGACAGCCCCAGCATTTT.

This chain links TRBV9 with TRBJ1-6; 8 positions match TRBD1. CDR1 is SGDLS and CDR2 is YYNGEE in the germline V gene. V trimming: 3 bases; J trimming: 9 bases; junction bases outside the gene matches: 8. CDR3 length equals 15 residues. CDR3 DNA: TGTGCCAGCAGCGAACGGACAGGGCTCGGTTCACCCCTCCACTTT. Translating gives CASSERTGLGSPLHF.

This chain joins TRBV9 and TRBJ1-2; the match to TRBD1 covers 9 bases. Trimming removed 3 bases from V and 3 bases from J; junction bases left unmatched: 3. Germline V gives CDR1 SGDLS, CDR2 YYNGEE. This CDR3 has 14 residues. The CDR3, as DNA: TGTGCCAGCAGCGCGGGACAGGGTGACTATGGCTACACCTTC. Translating gives CASSAGQGDYGYTF. Full variable domain (missing parts from reference TRBV9 and TRBJ1-2): DSGVTQTPKHLITATGQRVTLRCSPRSGDLSVYWYQQSLDQGLQFLIQYYNGEERAKGNILERFSAQQFPDLHSELNLSSLELGDSALYFCASSAGQGDYGYTFGSGTRLTVV.

In this sample, this clone turned up a few times. V gene TRBV5-1 combines with J gene TRBJ2-1, with TRBD2 matching 12 bases. CDR3 length: 16 residues. The V segment lost 0 bases and the J segment 4 bases; nucleotides outside the gene matches: 2. In germline, CDR1 is SGHRS, CDR2 YFSETQ. The CDR3 DNA follows: TGCGCCAGCAGCTTGGCGGGGACTAGCGGGTACAATGAGCAGTTCTTC. Its translation is CASSLAGTSGYNEQFF.

The chain has TRBV4-2 and TRBJ1-3; D not resolved. This CDR3 contains 16 residues. V was shortened by 0 bases and J by 1 base, with 10 bases between the two germline ends. In germline, CDR1 is LGHNA, CDR2 YNFKEQ. CDR3 DNA: TGTGCCAGCAGCCAAGAACTCGTATATTCTGGAAACACCATATATTTT. Its translation: CASSQELVYSGNTIYF.

This clone showed up just once. DNA for the CDR3: TGCGCCAGCAGCCGGGGGACCAGCGGGAGCTCCTACAATGAGCAGTTCTTC. Translating it yields CASSRGTSGSSYNEQFF. The chain uses TRBV4-1 and TRBJ2-1, with TRBD2 matching 8 bases. Trimming at V came to 4 bases and at J to 0 bases, leaving 8 bases not matched to a gene. This CDR3 has 17 residues. CDR1 is MGHRA and CDR2 is YSYEKL in the germline V gene.

V usage is TRBV5-1 and J usage is TRBJ1-3; TRBD1 matches 7 bases. Per the germline V gene, CDR1 is SGHRS and CDR2 is YFSETQ. CDR3 length: 16 residues. After removal of 4 bases from V and 0 bases from J, the junction contained 7 bases not matched to a gene. CDR3: CASSLSGTVSGNTIYF. In DNA form, the CDR3 reads TGCGCCAGCAGCCTCTCCGGGACAGTCTCTGGAAACACCATATATTTT.

The chain joins TRBV11-2 to TRBJ1-4, with TRBD1 as a possible D gene (5 bases). The germline V gene has CDR1 SGHAT and CDR2 FQNNGV. This CDR3 spans 13 amino acids. The germline V and J ends were trimmed by 1 base and 7 bases, with 7 bases remaining between them. The CDR3 here is CASSLGGSEKLFF. In DNA form, the CDR3 reads TGTGCCAGCAGCTTAGGGGGCTCTGAAAAACTGTTTTTT.

The chain recombines TRBV2 with TRBJ1-2; D may be TRBD1 (6 bases). V lost 2 bases and J 8 bases, leaving 9 bases between the germline ends. The germline V gene encodes CDR1 SNHLY and CDR2 FYNNEI. The CDR3 totals 12 residues. The CDR3 bases are TGTGCCAGCAGTGAATACAGGGCCGGCTACACCTTC. Its translation is CASSEYRAGYTF.

The gene calls are TRBV4-1 and TRBJ2-7, with D possibly being TRBD1 (7 bases). Trimming took off 1 base at V and 6 bases at J, with 16 bases between the two ends. In germline, CDR1 is MGHRA, CDR2 YSYEKL. This CDR3 region has 15 residues. The CDR3 region is CASSQAEGAVAEQYF. CDR3 nucleotide sequence: TGCGCCAGCAGCCAAGCGGAGGGGGCAGTGGCCGAGCAGTACTTC.

The genes are TRBV6-1 and TRBJ2-7; 11 nucleotides align to TRBD1. The V gene end was trimmed by 0 bases and the J gene end by 6 bases; junction bases not matched to a gene: 4. The CDR3 is 15 residues long. Germline CDR1 is MNHNS and CDR2 is SASEGT. This chain's CDR3 is CASSEAWGTGGEQYF. In DNA, the CDR3 is TGTGCCAGCAGTGAAGCTTGGGGGACAGGGGGCGAGCAGTACTTC.

This rearrangement joins TRBV6-6 to TRBJ2-7, with 7 bases fitting TRBD1. From germline, CDR1 is MNHNY and CDR2 SVGAGI (reference sequence). CDR3 length: 14 amino acids. Trimming removed 5 bases from V and 0 bases from J; junction bases left unmatched: 4. The CDR3 region has the DNA TGTGCCAGCAGTCCGGGGACAGCCTCCTACGAGCAGTACTTC. This translates into CASSPGTASYEQYF.

This clone was observed once. V usage is TRBV2 and J usage is TRBJ2-1; D is possibly TRBD2 (5 bases). This CDR3 spans 17 amino acids. Between the trimmed V and J ends, which lost 9 bases and 9 bases, there was a span of 30 bases. Germline CDR1 is SNHLY and CDR2 is FYNNEI. The CDR3 DNA sequence: TGTGCCAGTCTTAAATCCCGGCCGCCGGCGGACTGGGGTGAGCAGTTCTTC. Its protein is CASLKSRPPADWGEQFF.

This clone was seen once. The chain has TRBV3-1 (or the pseudogene TRBV3-2) and TRBJ2-7; D unresolved. From germline, CDR1 is LGHDT and CDR2 YNNKEL (reference sequence). Trimming shortened V by 3 bases and J by 3 bases, and 6 bases separated the two germline ends. The CDR3 is 12 amino acids. CDR3 sequence reads: CASSHGRYEQYF. The CDR3 nucleotides read TGTGCCAGCAGCCATGGGCGCTACGAGCAGTACTTC.

The chain uses TRBV30 and TRBJ1-3; D ambiguous. CDR3 size: 15 residues. Germline V gene sequence: CDR1 GTSNPN, CDR2 SVGIG (reference sequence). V dropped 2 bases and J dropped 0 bases, with 11 bases sitting between them. CDR3 DNA: TGTGCCTGGAGTACCTACGGAGGCTCTGGAAACACCATATATTTT. Its translation: CAWSTYGGSGNTIYF.

The chain joins TRBV12-3 or TRBV12-4 to TRBJ1-2; perhaps TRBD1 as D (6 bases). V lost 7 bases to trimming and J lost 8 bases, with 14 bases between them. The CDR3 is made up of 12 amino acids. Here the CDR3 DNA reads TGTGCCAGCACCACTACAGGGTACGGCTACACCTTC. This sequence encodes CASTTTGYGYTF.

This clone was recorded once. The chain links TRBV3-1 (or the pseudogene TRBV3-2) to TRBJ1-1; D is undetermined. The CDR3 totals 13 residues. The V gene's germline CDR1 is LGHDT and CDR2 YNNKEL (reference sequence). The V end lost 1 base, the J end lost 5 bases, and 8 bases lay between the germline ends. CDR3 protein: CASSQVPGTEAFF. CDR3 DNA: TGTGCCAGCAGCCAAGTACCGGGGACTGAAGCTTTCTTT.